This T cell receptor (beta chain) originates from a study of T-cell memory formation after mild COVID-19 (dated by TCRdb to about 2021). Study-wide context: Most TCR sequence clusters were specific to one of the two donors. In two donors, T-cell clones that expanded and contracted after mild COVID-19 were tracked by sequencing TCRalpha and TCRbeta repertoires over time. The cohort comprised two young, previously healthy adult volunteers, one female and one male.

According to the germline V gene (reference sequence), CDR1 reads GTSNPN and CDR2 reads SVGIG. The CDR3, from cysteine to phenylalanine, totals 12 residues. The only DNA kept is the CDR3, 36 bases in frame from the first base. Study-wide conclusions, independent of this receptor: Some responding clones were detected in pre-infection memory, suggesting pre-existing cross-reactive memory T cells joined the SARS-CoV-2 response. The study included only a couple of mild cases, and larger cohorts that include severe cases with pre-infection samples were judged to be necessary. SARS-CoV-2 specificity was not confirmed for the second-wave clones peaking on day 37. Contracting CD4+ clones appeared mostly in the CM and EM memory subsets, whereas CD8+ clones were enriched in EMRA. Clones contracting from day 15 to 85 had balanced CD4/CD8 phenotypes, while a second wave expanding from day 15 to 37 was biased towards CD4+.

This clonotype was seen at least ten times. This receptor's antigen is unknown. The junction and the germline gene differ at one end; a read error may be behind it. Ficoll-Paque density gradient centrifugation was the method used to isolate PBMCs. Sequencing relied on an Illumina NovaSeq 6000. TCRalpha and TCRbeta cDNA libraries were built by 5'RACE with constant-segment primers, adding sample barcodes and unique molecular identifiers. Trizol reagent was used to extract RNA from every sample. Library amplification was performed in two PCR steps, and a second sample barcode and Illumina TruSeq adapters were introduced in the second step. The libraries were sequenced on an Illumina NovaSeq using 2 x 150 bp paired-end reads. The original pipeline was this. The reads were demultiplexed and collapsed into UMI-guided consensus sequences using migec v1.2.7. Using mixcr v2.1.11, UMI consensuses were aligned to TRA and TRB V and J templates and then assembled into clonotypes. Clonotypes were classified as expanded or contracted when called significant by both edgeR and NoisET, with noise models trained on biological replicates. For edgeR calls, a false discovery rate-adjusted p below 0.01 and a log2 fold-change threshold of 1 were applied. As an exploratory analysis of dynamics, PCA with hierarchical clustering was applied to max-normalized trajectories of the 1000 most abundant clonotypes. Separately sequenced CD4+ and CD8+ repertoires were used to assign a CD4 or CD8 phenotype to each responding clone. TCRdb ran its own pipeline on the public reads, namely fastp trimming at Q25 and MiXCR clone calling, and kept in-frame beta chains. Records with the same CDR3 protein are collapsed into one entry carrying the most frequent genes and DNA. The V and J calls and clone size are TCRdb's, not the authors'. The sample profile shows 400,000 to 500,000 distinct CDR3 sequences; about a sixth of them were found once. The ten largest make up roughly 21% of the sample.

Sequences were obtained from PBMCs or a T cell subset sorted from them (not recorded which). The V and J genes are TRBV30 and TRBJ2-1, with an unclear D gene assignment. This TCR came from a young man who had mild COVID-19 (a few samples of this study predate the infection). The sample titles of this study are shuffled in the database, so cell type and time point are left out; the donor was told from shared clones. The DNA is as follows: TGTGCCTGGAGTGACTACTACAGTGAGCAGTTCTTC. Its translation reads: CAWSDYYSEQFF.